The 16 T cell receptor beta chains presented below share a single source sample, sequenced in a study of blood T cell repertoires in COVID-19. Data came from immunoSEQ multiplex PCR; TCRdb stores just in-frame clones and leaves some out. Among under 150,000 clones listed, 83% were seen once. Material: PBMCs or T cells enriched from blood (not recorded which). The receptors here all came from a young man who had recovered from COVID-19.

The V gene is TRBV6-5, the J gene TRBJ1-1; no reliable D call. Germline V gene lookup returns CDR1 MNHEY and CDR2 SVGAGI. The V gene lost 4 bases and the J gene lost 6 bases, with 18 bases spanning the gap. The CDR3 has 15 residues. CDR3 sequence reads: CASSSDSDGSPEAFF. CDR3 nucleotide sequence: TGTGCCAGCAGTTCCGACTCAGATGGGTCTCCTGAAGCTTTCTTT.

The gene calls are TRBV7-2 and TRBJ2-1; 8 bases align to TRBD2. The CDR3 sequence is 15 residues long. With V trimmed by 5 bases and J by 9 bases, 12 bases remained unmatched. Germline V gene sequence: CDR1 SGHTA, CDR2 FQGNSA. The CDR3 region has the DNA TGTGCCAGCAGCCCCCGCCCAGAGCGGGGGAGTGAGCAGTTCTTC. As protein: CASSPRPERGSEQFF.

The chain recombines TRBV5-5 with TRBJ2-7; 9 nucleotides line up with TRBD1. CDR3 size: 15 residues. Germline V CDR1 and CDR2: SGHKS, YYEKEE (reference sequence). Trimming removed 3 bases from V and 0 bases from J; junction bases left unmatched: 4. This CDR3 is CASSWTGDSSYEQYF. The CDR3 coding sequence is TGTGCCAGCAGCTGGACAGGGGATAGCTCCTACGAGCAGTACTTC.

V gene TRBV7-9 combines with J gene TRBJ2-6; D unclear. This CDR3 spans 16 amino acids. V shed 3 bases and J shed 0 bases, with 9 bases lying between them. Germline values: CDR1 SEHNR, CDR2 FQNEAQ (reference sequence). In DNA, the CDR3 is TGTGCCAGCAGCTTTGGCGGAAGCTCTGGGGCCAACGTCCTGACTTTC. This codes for CASSFGGSSGANVLTF.

This clone came up a few times. The genes are TRBV2 and TRBJ1-2; 7 nucleotides match TRBD1. The germline V gene has CDR1 SNHLY and CDR2 FYNNEI. The CDR3 spans 14 residues. Trimming took 6 bases from V and 6 from J; bases not matched to a gene: 10. The CDR3 bases are TGTGCCAGCAGGGACAGGTTTGGAGACAATGGCTACACCTTC. Encoded protein: CASRDRFGDNGYTF.

The chain couples TRBV7-9 to TRBJ2-3; TRBD1 matches 8 bases. In germline, CDR1 is SEHNR, CDR2 FQNEAQ (reference sequence). The CDR3 is 14 amino acids. Germline trimming cut 6 bases from V and 5 bases from J; bases unmatched to any gene: 7. This CDR3 reads CASRDETGEDTQYF. CDR3 coding DNA: TGTGCCAGCAGGGACGAGACAGGGGAAGATACGCAGTATTTT.

The chain is built from TRBV7-3 and TRBJ2-1; 13 bases are shared with TRBD2. This CDR3 is built from 15 residues. Trimming cost V 1 base and J 8 bases; bases outside gene matches: 2. Germline V lookup: CDR1 SGHTA, CDR2 FQGTGA. DNA for the CDR3: TGTGCCAGCAGCTTAAGGACTAGCGGGAGCGATGAGCAGTTCTTC. This gives the protein CASSLRTSGSDEQFF.

The rearrangement links TRBV7-2 to TRBJ1-5; TRBD1 matches at 7 bases. The CDR3 covers 15 residues. Germline values: CDR1 SGHTA, CDR2 FQGNSA. Germline trimming cut 2 bases from V and 6 bases from J; bases unmatched to any gene: 7. The CDR3 reads CASSLRGLRGQPQHF. The CDR3 DNA reads TGTGCCAGCAGCTTAAGGGGGCTTCGGGGTCAGCCCCAGCATTTT.

DNA for the CDR3: TGTGCCTGGAGGGCTGGGGGGACCTCCGAGCAGTACTTC. Its protein product is CAWRAGGTSEQYF. The gene calls are TRBV30 and TRBJ2-7, with D perhaps matching TRBD2 (6 bases). Per the germline V gene, CDR1 is GTSNPN and CDR2 is SVGIG (reference sequence). This CDR3 contains 13 residues. Trimming removed 3 bases from V and 6 bases from J, with 15 bases in between.

In DNA, the CDR3 is TGTGCCAGCAGTTCCACTGGACAGGGGATCTATGGCTACACCTTC. This gives the protein CASSSTGQGIYGYTF. V usage is TRBV28 and J usage is TRBJ1-2; TRBD1 matches 9 bases. V was pared by 4 bases and J by 4 bases, with 7 bases of the junction left unmatched. This CDR3 has 15 amino acids. The germline V gene has CDR1 MDHEN and CDR2 SYDVKM.

This chain uses TRBV19 with TRBJ1-3; D remains unclear. The CDR3 sequence is 13 residues long. Germline V gene sequence: CDR1 LNHDA, CDR2 SQIVND (reference sequence). Trimming pared 2 bases from V and 4 bases from J, leaving 6 bases between. CDR3 protein: CASSINSGNTIYF. The DNA of the CDR3 is TGTGCCAGTAGTATAAACAGCGGAAACACCATATATTTT.

A single count supports this clone. The chain recombines TRBV28 with TRBJ1-4; tentatively, D is TRBD1 (6 bases). With 5 bases removed from V and 11 bases from J, the gap between germline ends came to 12 bases. The CDR3 is made up of 12 amino acids. Germline CDR1 is MDHEN and CDR2 is SYDVKM. CDR3: CASSPLTGKLFF. DNA for the CDR3: TGTGCCAGCAGTCCTTTAACAGGGAAACTGTTTTTT.

The rearrangement joins TRBV7-8 to TRBJ1-1; D gene uncertain. CDR3 size: 13 residues. The V gene lost 0 bases and the J gene lost 12 bases, with 14 bases spanning the gap. Germline assignment: CDR1 SGHVS and CDR2 FQNEAQ. CDR3 protein: CASSLAEGMATFF. CDR3 in DNA: TGTGCCAGCAGCTTAGCGGAGGGAATGGCGACTTTCTTT.

V is TRBV3-1 (or the pseudogene TRBV3-2) and J is TRBJ2-1; 9 bases match TRBD2. V was pared by 5 bases and J by 6 bases, with 8 bases of the junction left unmatched. CDR3 length: 15 residues. Germline V gives CDR1 LGHDT, CDR2 YNNKEL (reference sequence). CDR3 sequence: CASSVGSGSGNEQFF. The DNA for the CDR3 is TGTGCCAGCAGCGTGGGTAGCGGGAGTGGCAATGAGCAGTTCTTC.

Comment on this clone: Other DNA variants within this sample encode the same CDR3. This chain links TRBV15 with TRBJ1-2, with D possibly being TRBD1 (6 bases). The CDR3 totals 15 residues. Deletions cut 0 bases from V and 4 bases from J, with 12 bases between. CDR1 is LNHNV and CDR2 is YYDKDF in the germline V gene (reference sequence). CDR3 bases: TGTGCCACCAGCAGAGATTCACAGGGAAGCTATGGCTACACCTTC. Its protein is CATSRDSQGSYGYTF.

This sequence joins TRBV7-9 and TRBJ2-7; 12 bases are shared with TRBD1. Per germline, CDR1 SEHNR and CDR2 FQNEAQ (reference sequence). The CDR3 consists of 16 residues. V dropped 4 bases and J dropped 3; count of bases not matched to a gene: 7. The chain's CDR3 is CASSSLGTGGVYEQYF. The CDR3 bases are TGTGCCAGCAGCTCCCTTGGGACAGGGGGCGTCTACGAGCAGTACTTC.